Below are 7 T cell receptor beta chains sequenced from a single sample in a study of OX40 agonist ivuxolimab in advanced cancers. Generated by immunoSEQ multiplex PCR, the TCRdb table keeps only in-frame clones and is missing some. The profile shows some 80,000 clones, around 87% of them singletons. The source material was CD4+ or CD8+ T cells sorted from blood, sampled in a trial of the OX40 agonist ivuxolimab. The source is an adult with an advanced solid tumor such as melanoma, head and neck, liver or kidney cancer.

This chain links TRBV6-6 with TRBJ1-1, with D tentatively TRBD1 (6 bases). Trimming removed 0 bases from V and 1 base from J, with 9 bases in between. Germline V gene data show CDR1 as MNHNY and CDR2 as SVGAGI (reference sequence). The CDR3 is made up of 15 amino acids. CDR3 bases: TGTGCCAGCAGTTACTCTGCGGGGGCGAACACTGAAGCTTTCTTT. This gives the protein CASSYSAGANTEAFF.

The chain combines TRBV18 with TRBJ2-3; 9 bases align to TRBD2. The CDR3 extends over 14 amino acids. Germline trimming cut 2 bases from V and 5 bases from J; bases unmatched to any gene: 2. Germline CDR1 is KGHSH and CDR2 is LQKENI. The CDR3, as DNA: TGTGCCAGCTCACCAGCAGCGGGAGGAGATACGCAGTATTTT. It encodes CASSPAAGGDTQYF. The whole variable domain, remainder taken from reference TRBV18 and TRBJ2-3, is NAGVMQNPRHLVRRRGQEARLRCSPMKGHSHVYWYRQLPEEGLKFMVYLQKENIIDESGMPKERFSAEFPKEGPSILRIQQVVRGDSAAYFCASSPAAGGDTQYFGPGTRLTVL.

V is TRBV11-2 and J is TRBJ2-7; D ambiguous. This CDR3 is 18 amino acids long. Trimming left V 1 base short and J 0 bases short, with 19 bases between. The germline V gene has CDR1 SGHAT and CDR2 FQNNGV. The CDR3 DNA reads as TGTGCCAGCAGCTTAGGACCAAGTCGTTTCCAGAGCTCCTACGAGCAGTACTTC. It yields the protein CASSLGPSRFQSSYEQYF.

There are a few counts of this clone. This rearrangement joins TRBV7-8 to TRBJ2-5, with D hard to call. V gave up 5 bases and J gave up 5 bases, with 12 bases separating them. The V gene's germline CDR1 is SGHVS and CDR2 FQNEAQ. There are 13 residues in the CDR3. CDR3 sequence: CASSPPQIETQYF. In DNA, the CDR3 is TGTGCCAGCAGCCCCCCACAGATCGAGACCCAGTACTTC.

V gene TRBV27 combines with J gene TRBJ2-5; the match to TRBD2 covers 12 bases. The CDR3 sequence is 16 residues long. The germline V gene encodes CDR1 MNHEY and CDR2 SMNVEV (reference sequence). The junction had 9 bases not matched to a gene; V was cut back by 6 bases and J by 4 bases. CDR3 loop: CASSSRLAGVRETQYF. In nucleotides, the CDR3 is TGTGCCAGCAGCTCCCGACTAGCGGGAGTCAGAGAGACCCAGTACTTC.

CDR3 loop: CASSLSLGGAKGLSYEQYF. The CDR3, as DNA: TGTGCCAGCAGTTTATCCCTGGGAGGGGCAAAAGGACTCTCCTACGAGCAGTACTTC. The rearrangement joins TRBV28 to TRBJ2-5; TRBD2 matches 7 bases. Matching the DNA end better, TRBJ2-7 makes the J call doubtful. The CDR3 length is 19 residues. Germline lookup yields CDR1 MDHEN and CDR2 SYDVKM.

This sequence joins TRBV5-1 and TRBJ2-5; D possibly matches TRBD1 or TRBD2 (5 bases each). The ends were cut back, 4 bases at V and 2 bases at J, with 18 bases in the middle. The V gene's germline CDR1 is SGHRS and CDR2 YFSETQ. The CDR3 totals 16 residues. CDR3 nucleotide sequence: TGCGCCAGCAGCGTGGGTGGGAATGGGGGACAAGAGACCCAGTACTTC. It codes for CASSVGGNGGQETQYF.